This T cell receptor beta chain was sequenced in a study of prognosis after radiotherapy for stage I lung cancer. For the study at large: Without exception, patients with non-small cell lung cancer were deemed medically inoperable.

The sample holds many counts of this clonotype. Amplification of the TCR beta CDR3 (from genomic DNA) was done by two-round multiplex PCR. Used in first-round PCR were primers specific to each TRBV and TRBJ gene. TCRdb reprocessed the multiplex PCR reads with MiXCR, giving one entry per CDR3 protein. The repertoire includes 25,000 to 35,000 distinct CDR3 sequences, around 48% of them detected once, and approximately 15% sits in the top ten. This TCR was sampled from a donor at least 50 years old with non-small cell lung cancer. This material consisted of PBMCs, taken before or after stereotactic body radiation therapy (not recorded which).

Here the CDR3 DNA reads TGTGCCAGCAGCGGGGCTAGCGGCTACGAGCAGTACTTC. Amino acid sequence: CASSGASGYEQYF. The rearrangement uses TRBV7-2 and TRBJ2-7, with TRBD2 identical over 7 bases. V trimming: 5 bases; J trimming: 3 bases; junction bases outside the gene matches: 4. Germline lookup yields CDR1 SGHTA and CDR2 FQGNSA. This CDR3 comprises 13 residues.